The T cell receptor (beta chain) described here comes from a study of T cells in Graves' hyperthyroidism and ophthalmopathy. About this clonotype: Its matching antigen is unknown. A much larger clone differs from this one at a single base, so this may be a read error.

Regarding the study as a whole: Before onset, ophthalmopathy was predicted by the model a median around 6.5 months earlier.

Amplified TCR beta CDR3 regions derived from RNA transcripts. HTBI primers were employed in a first-round RT-PCR of the TCR CDR3. TCRdb used MiXCR to reprocess the multiplex PCR reads, holding one entry per CDR3 protein. The sample comprises about 560,000 distinct CDR3 sequences, less than 20% of which are singletons, and under 8% rests with the top ten. In making diagnoses, clinical symptoms, serum thyroxine and TRAb, thyroid ultrasound and orbital computed tomography were all used. Fresh peripheral blood, 10 ml, was the source of the PBMCs. CDR3 length: 15 residues. Germline V gene data show CDR1 as SGHNT and CDR2 as YYREEE (reference sequence).

The sequencing input was blood. The receptor was derived from a woman aged 30 to 39 with Graves' hyperthyroidism. J is TRBJ2-1 and V is TRBV5-4; D not certain. The CDR3 protein is CANSYSPGLNNEQFF. Here the CDR3 DNA reads TGTGCCAACAGCTACAGTCCCGGGCTGAACAATGAGCAGTTCTTC.